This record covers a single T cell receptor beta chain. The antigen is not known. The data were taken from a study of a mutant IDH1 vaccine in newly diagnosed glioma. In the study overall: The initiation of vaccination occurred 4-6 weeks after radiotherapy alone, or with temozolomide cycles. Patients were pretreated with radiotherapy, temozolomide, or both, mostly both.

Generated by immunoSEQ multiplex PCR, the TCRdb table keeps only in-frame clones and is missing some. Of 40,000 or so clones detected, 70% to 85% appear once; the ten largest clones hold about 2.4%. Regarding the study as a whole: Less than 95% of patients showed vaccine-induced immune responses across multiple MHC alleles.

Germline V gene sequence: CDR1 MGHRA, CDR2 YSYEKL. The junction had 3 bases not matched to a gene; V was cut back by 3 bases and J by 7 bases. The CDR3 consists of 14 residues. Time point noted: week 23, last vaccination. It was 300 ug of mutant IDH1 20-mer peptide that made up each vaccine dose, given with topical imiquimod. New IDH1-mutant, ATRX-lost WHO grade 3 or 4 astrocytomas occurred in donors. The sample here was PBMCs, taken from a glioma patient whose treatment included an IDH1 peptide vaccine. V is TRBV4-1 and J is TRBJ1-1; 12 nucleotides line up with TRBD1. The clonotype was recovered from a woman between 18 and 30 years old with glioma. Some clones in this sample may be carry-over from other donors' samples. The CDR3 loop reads CASSQGQGAGEAFF. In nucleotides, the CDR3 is TGCGCCAGCAGCCAGGGACAGGGGGCTGGTGAAGCTTTCTTT.